This T cell receptor (beta chain) was recorded in a study of blood T cell repertoires in COVID-19 (dated by TCRdb to about 2020). With regard to the full study: Samples from collaborators originated in the United States, Italy and Spain and spanned both the acute and convalescent phases of COVID-19. The material from the prospective study consisted of cDNA or gDNA derived from T cells, B-cell-depleted T cells, or PBMCs. Subjects who had been exposed to COVID-19, were actively infected with it, or had recovered from it provided the deeply sampled blood TCRbeta repertoires that made up the dataset. The repertoires were released in a freely available public database intended as a resource for research on the immune response to SARS-CoV-2. Samples came from the ongoing ImmuneRACE study (first 160 participants) plus 1,254 subjects from 6 global collaborators. Nearly every sample came with metadata listing a de-identified subject ID, COVID-19 status, age in years and sex. Where HLA class I and class II types were available, the types were taken from metadata supplied by the sample provider, not from assay-based typing. The paper's findings and limits, for the study overall: How much clinical and demographic metadata was included differed by source and by participant, and the metadata was provided uncurated.

The collaborating institutions used their own protocols to collect whole blood in K2EDTA tubes. For TCRbeta analysis, collaborators shipped samples in one of three forms: frozen whole blood, isolated PBMCs, or DNA extracted from either of those sample types. A distance of 10 bases separates the germline ends of V and J, which lose 3 bases and 7 bases respectively. Reading from cysteine to phenylalanine, the CDR3 counts 13 amino acids. The CDR3 DNA has 39 bases and is translated from base 1. From a lookup of the germline V gene (reference sequence), CDR1 and CDR2 are LGHDT and YNNKEL. TCRbeta CDR3 regions were amplified from genomic DNA by means of the immunoSEQ Assay, a bias-controlled multiplex PCR. Per the source publication's procedure: Nucleated cell counts per sample were estimated from amplification of reference gene primers within the assay. To quantify the absolute abundance of each unique TCRbeta CDR3 rearrangement, sequence reads were collapsed and filtered. For each sample, productive Simpson clonality was calculated as the square root of Simpson's diversity index over productive rearrangements. What TCRdb holds here is the immuneACCESS table cut down to in-frame rearrangements. Part of the clones is not present; checked against another copy, under half of the missing clones reflect an unresolved V gene, and the others are unexplained. For V, J and clone size, that table is used; D and trimming come from the DNA. The table for this sample lists under 200,000 clones; 65% to 90% of them were counted only once. The top ten clonotypes cover roughly 8.2% of the sample.

As to this clone: The antigen it recognizes is unknown. No much larger clonotype is one base removed from it; base qualities were not supplied.

The receptor comes from a man aged 55 to 69 with acute or convalescent COVID-19. Sequencing was carried out using peripheral blood. This sequence uses TRBV3-1 (or the pseudogene TRBV3-2) and TRBJ2-1, with TRBD2 tentatively as D gene (5 bases match). The DNA sequence follows: TGTGCCAGCAGCCAGGGAGAGAGGAATGAGCAGTTCTTC. This yields the protein CASSQGERNEQFF.